The 12 T cell receptor beta chains given below trace back to one sample, sequenced in a study of blood T cells in healthy people across ages. Alongside a J-beta primer mix, a sample-barcoded 5' primer served in a second PCR lasting about 7 to 11 cycles. One entry per CDR3 protein, called by TCRdb with MiXCR from the 5' RACE reads. The sample has hundreds of thousands of distinct CDR3 sequences; about 30% are singletons. The sample comprised blood. Receptors were obtained from an elderly woman in good health.

This clonotype was seen only a few times. The chain employs TRBV6-2 or TRBV6-3 and TRBJ1-1; 10 bases fit TRBD1. This CDR3 has 17 amino acids. The ends lost 6 bases at V and 0 bases at J; junction bases unmatched: 10. CDR1 and CDR2 from the germline V gene are MNHEY and SVGEGT. CDR3 loop: CASRSGTGAAMNTEAFF. The CDR3, as DNA: TGTGCCAGCAGAAGCGGGACAGGGGCCGCAATGAACACTGAAGCTTTCTTT.

This clonotype was recorded a few times. The rearrangement joins TRBV7-2 to TRBJ1-1, with D possibly being TRBD1 (5 bases). The length of the CDR3 is 15 residues. In germline, CDR1 is SGHTA, CDR2 FQGNSA. Trimming took 2 bases from V and 4 from J, leaving 14 bases between them. The CDR3, as DNA: TGTGCCAGCAGCTTACTAAGGGGTGGGAGCACTGAAGCTTTCTTT. It yields the protein CASSLLRGGSTEAFF.

The chain carries TRBV5-4 and TRBJ2-1; 8 bases are shared with TRBD1. The J call may be faulty, since TRBJ2-7 better matches the DNA end. Germline V gene lookup returns CDR1 SGHNT and CDR2 YYREEE (reference sequence). The CDR3 length is 15 residues. This CDR3 is CASARTGLSYNEQYF. In nucleotides, the CDR3 is TGTGCCAGCGCCCGGACAGGGCTGTCCTACAATGAGCAGTACTTC.

This clonotype was found many times. J is TRBJ1-2 and V is TRBV3-1; D remains unclear. CDR3 length: 14 residues. Germline lookup yields CDR1 LGHDT and CDR2 YNNKEL (reference sequence). Trimming left V 0 bases short and J 7 bases short, with 12 bases between. The CDR3 nucleotides are TGTGCCAGCAGCCAAGATTCCCCTACCAGTGGCTACACCTTC. As protein: CASSQDSPTSGYTF.

Note on this clonotype: This clone may be a read error of a much larger clone one base away. This chain links TRBV12-3 or TRBV12-4 with TRBJ1-2; no firm D call. The CDR3 runs 14 residues. The ends were cut back, 10 bases at V and 9 bases at J, with 24 bases in the middle. CDR3 region: CANSPTDRRNRYTF. The DNA for the CDR3 is TGTGCCAACAGCCCCACCGACCGTCGTAATCGCTACACCTTC.

This clonotype was counted only a few times. A much larger clone is a single base away; this may be a read error. The chain has TRBV7-3 and TRBJ2-1, with 13 positions matching TRBD2. The DNA end is a closer match to TRBJ2-7, so the J assignment may be wrong. Germline values: CDR1 SGHTA, CDR2 FQGTGA. The CDR3 is 18 amino acids. The CDR3 DNA follows: TGTGCCAGCAGCTTACTACCCGGGACTAGCGGGGCCTACAATGAGCAGTACTTC. Protein product: CASSLLPGTSGAYNEQYF.

The chain employs TRBV6-6 and TRBJ2-5, with TRBD2 matching 7 bases. The CDR3 totals 11 residues. Germline V gene sequence: CDR1 MNHNY, CDR2 SVGAGI (reference sequence). V was clipped by 4 bases and J by 13 bases; unmatched bases: 6. The CDR3 DNA reads TGTGCCAGCAGTTGGGGGGGTGAGCGGTACTTC. This gives the protein CASSWGGERYF.

This clonotype was observed many times. This sequence joins TRBV5-6 and TRBJ2-5, with TRBD2 matching 7 bases. V trimming: 2 bases; J trimming: 5 bases; junction bases outside the gene matches: 6. The CDR3 runs to 14 residues. Germline V gives CDR1 SGHDT, CDR2 YYEEEE. CDR3 in amino acids: CASSFAGREETQYF. The CDR3, as DNA: TGTGCCAGCAGCTTTGCGGGGAGGGAGGAGACCCAGTACTTC.

The table lists this clonotype with many counts. The chain uses TRBV12-3 or TRBV12-4 and TRBJ1-2; 9 bases match TRBD1. The CDR3 has 14 residues. The J segment lost 6 bases and the V segment lost 6 bases, leaving 8 bases of the junction unmatched. As DNA, the CDR3 is TGTGCCAGCAGCCAGGACAGGGGTCTCGATGGCTACACCTTC. Encoded protein: CASSQDRGLDGYTF.

This clonotype was seen many times. V usage is TRBV5-6 and J usage is TRBJ2-1; 9 bases align to TRBD2. The CDR3 loop spans 16 amino acids. The ends lost 3 bases at V and 7 bases at J; junction bases unmatched: 11. Germline values: CDR1 SGHDT, CDR2 YYEEEE. The CDR3 here is CASSSPVRGGKNEQFF. CDR3 nucleotides: TGTGCCAGCAGCTCGCCGGTGCGGGGGGGCAAAAATGAGCAGTTCTTC.

Details on this clonotype: It may be a read error: a sequence one base away is much more abundant. J is TRBJ2-7 and V is TRBV5-6, with D tentatively TRBD1 or TRBD2 (6 bases each). CDR1 is SGHDT, CDR2 YYEEEE, per germline. The V and J ends lost 1 base and 2 bases respectively, with 10 bases between them. CDR3 length: 14 residues. The CDR3 nucleotides read TGTGCCAGCAGCTTGAGGGGGGCTGCCTACGAGCAGTACGTC. Translating gives CASSLRGAAYEQYV.

The table lists this clonotype with a count of one. Germline is not matched at one junction end, which may reflect a read error. The rearrangement joins TRBV5-1 to TRBJ2-5; 7 bases align to TRBD2. CDR1 and CDR2 (germline): SGHRS, YFSETQ. This CDR3 contains 17 residues. CDR3 sequence (DNA): TGCGCCAGCAGCTTGAGTTTGAATTGGGACTACCAGGAGACCCAGTACTTC. It yields the protein CASSLSLNWDYQETQYF.